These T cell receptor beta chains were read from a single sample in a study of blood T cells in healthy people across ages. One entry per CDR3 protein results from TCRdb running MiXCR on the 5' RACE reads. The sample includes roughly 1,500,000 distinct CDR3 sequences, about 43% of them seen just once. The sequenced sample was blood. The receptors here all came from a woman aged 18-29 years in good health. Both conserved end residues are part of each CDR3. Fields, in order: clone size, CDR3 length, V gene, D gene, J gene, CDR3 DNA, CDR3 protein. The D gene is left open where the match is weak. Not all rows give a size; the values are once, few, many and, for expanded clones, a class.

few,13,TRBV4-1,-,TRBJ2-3,TGCGCCAGCAGCCGTATCCCGGGACTTGGGCAGTATTTT,CASSRIPGLGQYF
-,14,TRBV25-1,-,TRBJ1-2,TGTGCCAGCAGCCCCGTAGGAGTTAGCTATGGCTACACCTTC,CASSPVGVSYGYTF
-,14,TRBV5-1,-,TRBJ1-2,TGCGCCAGCAGCTTAGACAGCGCCCGCTATGGCTACACCTTC,CASSLDSARYGYTF
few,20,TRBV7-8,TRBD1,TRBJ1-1,TGTGCCAGCAGCCCCCGGGACAGGGGGCTGATTACCCACATGAACACTGAAGCTTTCTTT,CASSPRDRGLITHMNTEAFF
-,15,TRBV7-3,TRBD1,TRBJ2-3,TGTGCCAGCAGCCGGACAGGGCTTAGCACAGATACGCAGTATTTT,CASSRTGLSTDTQYF
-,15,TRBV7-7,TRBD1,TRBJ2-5,TGTGCTAGCAGCGCCTCAGGGGGCTCGGGAGAGACCCAGTACTTC,CASSASGGSGETQYF
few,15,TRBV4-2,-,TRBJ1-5,TGTGCCAGCAGCCAAGAATGGGCAGGGAATCAGCCCCAGCATTTT,CASSQEWAGNQPQHF
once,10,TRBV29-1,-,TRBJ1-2,TGCGGCGTTGAGACCTATGGCTACACCTTC,CGVETYGYTF
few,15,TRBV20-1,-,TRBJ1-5,TGCAGTGCTAGAGATGCAATGGGAAGCAATCAGCCCCAGCATTTT,CSARDAMGSNQPQHF
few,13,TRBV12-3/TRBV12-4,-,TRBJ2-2,TGTGCCAGCAGTTTATACCGCTCCGGGGAGCTGTTTTTT,CASSLYRSGELFF
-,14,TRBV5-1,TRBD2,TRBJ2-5,TGCGCCAGCAGCTTGGATGGTAGCGGGAGTTGGCAGTACTTC,CASSLDGSGSWQYF
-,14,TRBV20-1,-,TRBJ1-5,TGCAGTGCTCAGCAGGCTTATAGCAATCAGCCCCAGCATTTT,CSAQQAYSNQPQHF
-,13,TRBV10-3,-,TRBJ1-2,TGTGCCAGCACTCCCGGGACCAAAGAAGGCTACACCTTC,CASTPGTKEGYTF
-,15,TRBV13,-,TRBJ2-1,TGTGCCAGCAGCTTAGGCGGGAGAGCGGTCAATGAGCAGTTCTTC,CASSLGGRAVNEQFF